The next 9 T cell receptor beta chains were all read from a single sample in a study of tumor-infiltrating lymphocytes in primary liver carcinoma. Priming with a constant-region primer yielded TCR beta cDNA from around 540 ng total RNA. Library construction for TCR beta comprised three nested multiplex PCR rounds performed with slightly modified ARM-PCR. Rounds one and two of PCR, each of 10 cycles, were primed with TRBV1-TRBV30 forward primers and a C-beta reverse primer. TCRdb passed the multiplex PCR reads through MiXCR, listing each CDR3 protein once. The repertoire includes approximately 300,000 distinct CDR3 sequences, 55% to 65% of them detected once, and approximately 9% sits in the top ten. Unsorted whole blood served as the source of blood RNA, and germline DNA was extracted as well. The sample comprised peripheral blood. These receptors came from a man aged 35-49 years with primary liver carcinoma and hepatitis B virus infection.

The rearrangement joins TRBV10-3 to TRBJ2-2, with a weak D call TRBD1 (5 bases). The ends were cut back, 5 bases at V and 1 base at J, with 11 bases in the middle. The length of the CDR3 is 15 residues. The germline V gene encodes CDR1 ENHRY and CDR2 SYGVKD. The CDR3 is CAISRGSLNTGELFF. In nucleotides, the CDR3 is TGTGCCATCAGTAGGGGATCCTTGAACACCGGGGAGCTGTTTTTT.

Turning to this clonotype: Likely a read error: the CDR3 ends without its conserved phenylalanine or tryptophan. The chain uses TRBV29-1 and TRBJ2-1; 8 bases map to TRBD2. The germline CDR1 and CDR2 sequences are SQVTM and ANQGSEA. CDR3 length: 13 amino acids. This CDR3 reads CSVSSGGYNGQFI. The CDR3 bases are TGCAGCGTCTCCAGCGGGGGTTACAATGGGCAGTTCATC.

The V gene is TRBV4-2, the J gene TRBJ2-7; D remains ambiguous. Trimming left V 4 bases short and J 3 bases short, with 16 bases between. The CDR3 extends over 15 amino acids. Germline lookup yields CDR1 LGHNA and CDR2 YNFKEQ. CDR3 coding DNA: TGTGCCAGCAGCCGAGAGAATAACGGAAACTACGAGCAGTACTTC. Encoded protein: CASSRENNGNYEQYF.

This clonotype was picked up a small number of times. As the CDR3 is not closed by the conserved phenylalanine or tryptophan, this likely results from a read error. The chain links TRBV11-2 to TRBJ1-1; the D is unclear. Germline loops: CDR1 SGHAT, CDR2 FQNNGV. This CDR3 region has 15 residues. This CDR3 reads CASSLDGRRNTGAFL. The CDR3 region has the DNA TGTGCCAGCAGCTTAGACGGTCGCAGGAACACTGGAGCTTTCCTT.

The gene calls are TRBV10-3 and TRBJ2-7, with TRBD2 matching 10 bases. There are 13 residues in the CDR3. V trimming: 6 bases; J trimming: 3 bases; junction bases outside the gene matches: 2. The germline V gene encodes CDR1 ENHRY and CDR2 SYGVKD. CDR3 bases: TGTGCCATCAGAGCTAGCGGGGGCTACGAGCAGTACTTC. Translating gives CAIRASGGYEQYF.

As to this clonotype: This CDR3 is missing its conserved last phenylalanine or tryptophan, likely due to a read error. In nucleotides, the CDR3 is TGTGCCAGCAGCTTAGAGGTTTCAGGTTCGGGGGAGCAGTACTCC. It is translated as CASSLEVSGSGEQYS. This sequence joins TRBV11-1 and TRBJ2-7, with a possible D match to TRBD2 (5 bases). V gave up 1 base and J gave up 7 bases, with 17 bases separating them. CDR1 SGHAT and CDR2 FQDESV come from the germline V gene (reference sequence). The CDR3 runs to 15 residues.

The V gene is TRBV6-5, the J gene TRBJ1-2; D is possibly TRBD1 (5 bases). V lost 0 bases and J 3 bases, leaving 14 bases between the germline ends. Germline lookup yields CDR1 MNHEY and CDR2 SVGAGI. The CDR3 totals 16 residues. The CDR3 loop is CASSYSGPVIDYGYTF. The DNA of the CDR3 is TGTGCCAGCAGTTACTCGGGGCCAGTGATTGACTATGGCTACACCTTC.

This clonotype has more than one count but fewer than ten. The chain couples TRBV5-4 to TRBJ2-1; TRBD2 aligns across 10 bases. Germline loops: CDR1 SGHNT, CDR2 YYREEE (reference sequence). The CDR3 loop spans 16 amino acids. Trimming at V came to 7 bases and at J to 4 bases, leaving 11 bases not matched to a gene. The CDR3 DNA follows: TGTGCCAGCGCCATGGCGAGCGGGAGGGGTTACAATGAGCAGTTCTTC. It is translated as CASAMASGRGYNEQFF.

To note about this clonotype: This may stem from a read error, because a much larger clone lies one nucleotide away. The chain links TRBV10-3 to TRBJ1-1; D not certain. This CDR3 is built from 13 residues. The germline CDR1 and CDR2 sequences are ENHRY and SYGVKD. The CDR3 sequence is CATSDGPNTEAFF. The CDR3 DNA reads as TGTGCCACCAGTGACGGACCGAACACTGAAGCTTTCTTT.